These 32 T cell receptor beta chains came from one sample sequenced in a study of human T cells and chemical hapten exposure. Indicated treatment: therapeutic diphenylcyclopropenone sensitization with weekly scalp DPC. During construction of the library, unique molecular identifiers were attached to individual cDNA molecules for quantitative, reproducible TCR counting. TCRdb re-called the reads with MiXCR, one entry per CDR3 protein. The table includes about 2,600 distinct CDR3 sequences, roughly 40% detected once. Sequencing was performed on whole blood, taken before DPC sensitization or 2, 6, or about 24 weeks after (not recorded which). These receptor sequences come from an adult with alopecia areata. Some clones in this sample may be carry-over from other donors' samples. This table probably holds off-target reads from a library built for another chain.

The chain links TRBV29-1 to TRBJ2-7; 8 nucleotides line up with TRBD1. V trimming: 1 base; J trimming: 2 bases; junction bases outside the gene matches: 13. There are 17 residues in the CDR3. The germline CDR1 and CDR2 sequences are SQVTM and ANQGSEA. CDR3 residues: CSVEAPGQTGEPYEQYF. The DNA for the CDR3 is TGCAGCGTTGAAGCCCCAGGACAGACAGGGGAGCCCTACGAGCAGTACTTC.

The sample holds a few counts of this clonotype. The V and J genes are TRBV9 and TRBJ2-2; a possible D gene is TRBD2 (6 bases). Germline V CDR1 and CDR2: SGDLS, YYNGEE. Trimming removed 3 bases at V and 2 bases at J, with 14 bases between. This CDR3 is 16 amino acids long. CDR3 in DNA: TGTGCCAGCAGCGGACGACTGGGACTCAACACCGGGGAGCTGTTTTTT. Translated: CASSGRLGLNTGELFF.

V gene TRBV28 combines with J gene TRBJ2-7; TRBD2 aligns across 7 bases. This CDR3 comprises 15 residues. The germline V gene encodes CDR1 MDHEN and CDR2 SYDVKM. Germline trimming cut 6 bases from V and 4 bases from J; bases unmatched to any gene: 12. The CDR3 is CASRPWGSGLYEQYF. The CDR3 region has the DNA TGTGCCAGCAGACCCTGGGGTAGCGGGCTTTACGAGCAGTACTTC.

This clonotype occurred once. The chain carries TRBV6-2 or TRBV6-3 and TRBJ1-5, with TRBD1 identical over 8 bases. The CDR3 is 13 amino acids. The germline V gene encodes CDR1 MNHEY and CDR2 SVGEGT. V lost 6 bases to trimming and J lost 6 bases; unmatched junction nucleotides: 4. As DNA, the CDR3 is TGTGCCAGCAGGCCGACAGGGGTTCAGCCCCAGCATTTT. Its protein is CASRPTGVQPQHF.

A few counts support this clonotype. This chain uses TRBV3-1 with TRBJ2-7; D is ambiguous. CDR3 length: 11 residues. Trimming cost V 4 bases and J 3 bases, with 4 bases left between them. Germline assignment: CDR1 LGHDT and CDR2 YNNKEL (reference sequence). This CDR3 is CASSRVYEQYF. In DNA, the CDR3 is TGTGCCAGCAGCCGCGTCTACGAGCAGTACTTC.

The V and J genes are TRBV11-3 and TRBJ2-1, with D maybe TRBD2 (6 bases). This CDR3 is built from 15 residues. With 5 bases removed from V and 5 bases from J, the gap between germline ends came to 16 bases. From germline, CDR1 is SGHNT and CDR2 YENEEA. CDR3 region: CASSPLRGTNNEQFF. The CDR3 nucleotides are TGTGCCAGCAGCCCCCTGCGCGGGACCAACAATGAGCAGTTCTTC.

The gene calls are TRBV4-3 and TRBJ2-7; a weak D match, TRBD2 (6 bases). The CDR3 has 14 residues. In germline, CDR1 is LGHNA, CDR2 YSLEER. V dropped 0 bases and J dropped 7 bases, with 13 bases sitting between them. This CDR3 reads CASSQDRGRWEQYF. CDR3 bases: TGCGCCAGCAGCCAAGATCGGGGGAGGTGGGAGCAGTACTTC.

This clonotype appeared a few times. The CDR3 reads CASSQNGGRAGEQFF. CDR3 nucleotide sequence: TGCGCCAGCAGCCAAAATGGCGGGAGGGCCGGTGAGCAGTTCTTC. V and J are TRBV4-3 and TRBJ2-1, with 9 bases lining up with TRBD2. Germline CDR1 LGHNA, CDR2 YSLEER. The CDR3 has 15 amino acids. With V trimmed by 2 bases and J by 9 bases, 8 bases remained unmatched.

Only a few counts were recorded for this clonotype. The chain has TRBV6-5 and TRBJ2-1; D remains unclear. The CDR3 loop spans 11 amino acids. Germline V gene data show CDR1 as MNHEY and CDR2 as SVGAGI. Trimming stripped 5 bases from V and 10 bases from J, with 9 bases between. This CDR3 is CASSERGEQFF. CDR3 DNA: TGTGCCAGCAGTGAACGTGGGGAGCAGTTCTTC.

For the CDR3, the DNA is TGTGCCAGCAGCCCCTTAAGACAGGGGGCTTACAATGAGCAGTTCTTC. Its protein product is CASSPLRQGAYNEQFF. This chain joins TRBV16 and TRBJ2-1; 10 bases are shared with TRBD1. Germline CDR1 and CDR2: KGHSY and FQNENV. This CDR3 has 16 residues. Germline trimming cut 4 bases from V and 4 bases from J; bases unmatched to any gene: 7.

This clonotype was counted between two and nine times. The chain recombines TRBV12-3 or TRBV12-4 with TRBJ2-1, with D tentatively TRBD2 (5 bases). This CDR3 comprises 12 residues. V was cut by 4 bases and J by 13 bases, with 14 bases left in between. In DNA, the CDR3 is TGTGCCAGCAGTTCTGGCCCGGCGGGCCAGTTCTTC. Translated, it gives CASSSGPAGQFF.

V and J are TRBV20-1 and TRBJ2-3; D is ambiguous. V dropped 6 bases and J dropped 0 bases, with 13 bases sitting between them. This CDR3 comprises 14 residues. Germline V gives CDR1 DFQATT, CDR2 SNEGSKA (reference sequence). The chain's CDR3 is CSALTTDSTDTQYF. The CDR3 nucleotides are TGCAGTGCCCTAACCACCGACAGCACAGATACGCAGTATTTT.

V gene TRBV3-1 combines with J gene TRBJ2-5; no clear D gene. Germline V gene data show CDR1 as LGHDT and CDR2 as YNNKEL (reference sequence). The CDR3 has 12 residues. The germline V and J ends were trimmed by 6 bases and 9 bases, with 14 bases remaining between them. The CDR3 sequence: CASRLEVGSQYF. The CDR3 DNA sequence: TGTGCCAGCAGGTTAGAGGTTGGGTCCCAGTACTTC.

This clonotype was seen more than once but under ten times. V gene TRBV20-1 combines with J gene TRBJ2-7, with TRBD2 identical over 8 bases. CDR3 length equals 12 residues. V shed 1 base and J 6 bases; nucleotides not matched to a gene: 2. Germline V CDR1 and CDR2: DFQATT, SNEGSKA (reference sequence). The CDR3, as DNA: TGCAGTGCTAGAGGGACTAGCAGCGAGCAGTACTTC. This gives the protein CSARGTSSEQYF.

In its sample, this clonotype was seen a few times. The chain employs TRBV5-1 and TRBJ2-6, with 8 bases identical to TRBD1. The germline gives CDR1 SGHRS, CDR2 YFSETQ. The CDR3 contains 16 residues. The V and J ends lost 0 bases and 4 bases, in that order; junction bases with no gene match: 3. The DNA for the CDR3 is TGCGCCAGCAGCTTGGATGGACAGGGCGGGGCCAACGTCCTGACTTTC. This translates into CASSLDGQGGANVLTF.

The chain joins TRBV4-3 to TRBJ2-1; 9 nucleotides match TRBD2. The CDR3 spans 18 residues. Unmatched junction bases numbered 10, after V lost 0 bases and J lost 4 bases. Germline V gene data show CDR1 as LGHNA and CDR2 as YSLEER. Written as DNA, the CDR3 is TGCGCCAGCAGCCAAGATACTTCGGCGGGAGGGGGTTACAATGAGCAGTTCTTC. It is translated as CASSQDTSAGGGYNEQFF.

CDR3 sequence reads: CASSPSSNTGELFF. The CDR3 nucleotides read TGTGCCAGCAGCCCTTCCTCGAACACCGGGGAGCTGTTTTTT. The chain is built from TRBV12-3 or TRBV12-4 and TRBJ2-2; unclear D gene. The ends were cut back, 6 bases at V and 0 bases at J, with 8 bases in the middle. The CDR3 contains 14 residues.

V and J are TRBV7-6 and TRBJ2-5; unclear D gene. The CDR3 runs to 17 residues. With 1 base removed from V and 2 bases from J, the gap between germline ends came to 17 bases. Germline V gene lookup returns CDR1 SGHVS and CDR2 FNYEAQ. This CDR3 reads CASSLGSLAQMQETQYF. Here the CDR3 DNA reads TGTGCCAGCAGCTTAGGGTCCTTAGCACAGATGCAAGAGACCCAGTACTTC.

The chain is built from TRBV20-1 and TRBJ2-1, with D possibly TRBD2 on 5 matching bases. This CDR3 is built from 16 residues. Germline V gene lookup returns CDR1 DFQATT and CDR2 SNEGSKA (reference sequence). V lost 0 bases and J lost 0, with 12 bases in between. CDR3 region: CSARDYGEFSYNEQFF. CDR3 sequence (DNA): TGCAGTGCTAGAGATTACGGGGAGTTCTCCTACAATGAGCAGTTCTTC.

The sample holds a few counts of this clonotype. The V gene is TRBV4-3, the J gene TRBJ2-2; 7 bases match TRBD1. CDR1 and CDR2 from the germline V gene are LGHNA and YSLEER. With 4 bases clipped from V and 5 bases from J, the junction kept 4 bases outside the gene matches. The length of the CDR3 is 14 residues. CDR3 DNA: TGCGCCAGCAGCCGCCGACAGGGTACCGGGGAGCTGTTTTTT. Translation gives CASSRRQGTGELFF.

This clonotype has a handful of counts. The chain has TRBV2 and TRBJ2-3, with D possibly matching TRBD2 (6 bases). This CDR3 contains 14 residues. V gave up 5 bases and J gave up 5 bases, with 14 bases separating them. CDR1 is SNHLY and CDR2 is FYNNEI in the germline V gene. The CDR3 DNA is TGTGCCAGCAGTCTTGCGGGGCCCAGAGATACGCAGTATTTT. Translated, it gives CASSLAGPRDTQYF. Together with reference TRBV2 and TRBJ2-3, the CDR3 gives the full variable domain: EPEVTQTPSHQVTQMGQEVILRCVPISNHLYFYWYRQILGQKVEFLVSFYNNEISEKSEIFDDQFSVERPDGSNFTLKIRSTKLEDSAMYFCASSLAGPRDTQYFGPGTRLTVL.

This clonotype was detected only a few times. The chain combines TRBV4-3 with TRBJ2-7, with D tentatively TRBD2 (6 bases). This CDR3 is built from 15 residues. Germline V gene sequence: CDR1 LGHNA, CDR2 YSLEER. The V gene lost 4 bases and the J gene lost 6 bases, with 19 bases spanning the gap. CDR3 in amino acids: CASSPVRGLEGEQYF. The CDR3 DNA reads TGCGCCAGCAGCCCCGTTAGGGGCCTGGAGGGCGAGCAGTACTTC.

This chain joins TRBV2 and TRBJ2-3, with D uncertain. CDR1 and CDR2 (germline): SNHLY, FYNNEI. Trimming stripped 2 bases from V and 6 bases from J, with 3 bases between. CDR3 size: 11 residues. The CDR3 loop is CASSEYDTQYF. The DNA of the CDR3 is TGTGCCAGCAGTGAATACGATACGCAGTATTTT.

The chain joins TRBV4-2 to TRBJ2-1; no clear D gene. The germline gives CDR1 LGHNA, CDR2 YNFKEQ. CDR3 size: 13 residues. V dropped 4 bases and J dropped 4 bases, with 8 bases sitting between them. The CDR3 sequence is CASSPSAYNEQFF. The CDR3, as DNA: TGTGCCAGCAGCCCCTCGGCGTACAATGAGCAGTTCTTC.

The rearrangement joins TRBV4-3 to TRBJ2-3; D may correspond to TRBD1 or TRBD2 (5 bases each). The V gene's germline CDR1 is LGHNA and CDR2 YSLEER. CDR3 length: 16 residues. V was shortened by 2 bases and J by 5 bases, with 17 bases between the two germline ends. The CDR3 coding sequence is TGCGCCAGCAGCCAAATGCCGGGACGGATGGGAGATACGCAGTATTTT. This gives the protein CASSQMPGRMGDTQYF.

The gene calls are TRBV5-6 and TRBJ2-7; 10 bases map to TRBD2. Trimming at V came to 3 bases and at J to 3 bases, leaving 12 bases not matched to a gene. Per the germline V gene, CDR1 is SGHDT and CDR2 is YYEEEE. This CDR3 comprises 17 residues. CDR3 in DNA: TGTGCCAGCAGCTCCCGTAGCGGGAGGAGCCCGTACTACGAGCAGTACTTC. It specifies CASSSRSGRSPYYEQYF.

V is TRBV18 and J is TRBJ2-7; 8 bases align to TRBD2. Germline V gene lookup returns CDR1 KGHSH and CDR2 LQKENI. This CDR3 spans 14 amino acids. J was trimmed by 2 bases and V by 3 bases; bases with no gene match: 3. This CDR3 reads CASSPPAGAYEQYF. The DNA of the CDR3 is TGTGCCAGCTCACCCCCAGCGGGGGCCTACGAGCAGTACTTC.

The chain employs TRBV10-2 and TRBJ2-5, with TRBD2 identical over 9 bases. Germline trimming cut 7 bases from V and 3 bases from J; bases unmatched to any gene: 6. CDR3 size: 14 residues. Germline values: CDR1 WSHSY, CDR2 SAAADI. DNA for the CDR3: TGCGCCAGCACCCCTAGCGGGAACGAAGAGACCCAGTACTTC. It encodes CASTPSGNEETQYF.

V is TRBV7-2 and J is TRBJ2-1; D possibly corresponds to TRBD1 (5 bases). CDR1 is SGHTA, CDR2 FQGNSA, per germline. The V end lost 8 bases, the J end lost 6 bases, and 20 bases lay between the germline ends. The CDR3 is 15 amino acids. The CDR3 nucleotides read TGTGCCAGCGCCTCAGGGAAGGGGTATTCCAATGAGCAGTTCTTC. This codes for CASASGKGYSNEQFF.

The chain has TRBV14 and TRBJ2-1; unclear D gene. V was trimmed by 5 bases and J by 3 bases, leaving 2 bases between them. The CDR3 is made up of 11 amino acids. In germline, CDR1 is SGHDN, CDR2 FVKESK. The CDR3 sequence is CASSYYNEQFF. CDR3 DNA sequence: TGTGCCAGCAGCTACTACAATGAGCAGTTCTTC.

This clonotype was detected only a few times. The chain has TRBV20-1 and TRBJ2-1, with no clear D. The CDR3 loop spans 13 amino acids. Trimming left V 3 bases short and J 7 bases short, with 13 bases between. The germline V gene has CDR1 DFQATT and CDR2 SNEGSKA (reference sequence). As DNA, the CDR3 is TGCAGTGCTAGGCTTGTCCTTTTGAATGAGCAGTTCTTC. Translated, it gives CSARLVLLNEQFF.

The chain links TRBV12-3 or TRBV12-4 to TRBJ2-1; D possibly matches TRBD1 or TRBD2 (6 bases each). The CDR3 spans 17 residues. The V end lost 7 bases, the J end lost 7 bases, and 26 bases lay between the germline ends. The CDR3: CASTSNQGRREKNEQFF. CDR3 DNA: TGTGCCAGCACCTCGAACCAGGGGCGGAGGGAGAAAAATGAGCAGTTCTTC.